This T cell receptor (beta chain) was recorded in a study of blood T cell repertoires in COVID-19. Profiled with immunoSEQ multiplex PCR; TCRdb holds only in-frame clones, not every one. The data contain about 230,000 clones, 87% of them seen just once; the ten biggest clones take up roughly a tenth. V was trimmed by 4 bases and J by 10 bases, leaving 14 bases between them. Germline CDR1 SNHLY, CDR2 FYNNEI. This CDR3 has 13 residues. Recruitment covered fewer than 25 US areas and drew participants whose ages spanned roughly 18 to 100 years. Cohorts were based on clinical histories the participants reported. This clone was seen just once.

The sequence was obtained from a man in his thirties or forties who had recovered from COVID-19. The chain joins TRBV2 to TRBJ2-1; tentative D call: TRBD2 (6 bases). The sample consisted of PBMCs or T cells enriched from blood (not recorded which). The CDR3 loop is CASSGLVEGEQFF. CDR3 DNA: TGTGCCAGCAGTGGGCTAGTGGAGGGGGAGCAGTTCTTC.